The present TCR beta chain was sequenced within a study of spatial heterogeneity in lung cancer (dated by TCRdb to the late 2010s). Regarding the research as a whole: More beta-chain than alpha-chain transcripts were consistently detected, likely reflecting higher beta-chain transcript abundance. In the raw uncorrected reads, each unique combination of TCR and UMI appeared on average more than ten times. In non-small cell lung cancer, the study made a quantitative comparison of TCR alpha and beta repertoires among multiple tumor regions, matched nontumor lung and blood. Nonsynonymous mutation counts, determined by whole-exome sequencing of tumor tissue, were related to TCR repertoire features. At surgery, some 220 tumor regions, 63 to 70 matched nontumor lung samples and fewer than 60 PBMC samples were TCR-sequenced for both alpha and beta chains.

The paper's findings and limits, for the study overall: Confirming at a functional level the hypothesis that regional TCRs recognize regional mutations was considered to require additional single-cell paired TCR alpha and beta sequencing.

The time point label corresponds to: sample taken at primary tumor resection. The donors were some 72 patients from the lung TRACERx cohort who had early-stage, untreated non-small cell lung cancer. For TCR sequencing, whole RNA was extracted from tumor and nontumor lung tissue, or from cryopreserved PBMC samples, and no cell sorting was done. Only patients for whom sufficient RNA was available from at least two tumor regions were selected for TCR sequencing. Tumor and adjacent nontumor lung specimens were reviewed by a lung pathologist before selection. This clonotype is classified as medium-sized (0.01 to 0.1%). Its antigen is unknown. No base quality information exists; no much larger clone differs at one position. To prepare the library, 5' RACE was applied. Data came from a NextSeq 500. In the TCR library protocol, a unique molecular identifier was attached to each TCR cDNA molecule so that PCR and sequencing errors could be corrected. The study's own analysis went as follows. TCR identification, UMI-based error correction and CDR3 extraction were performed with Decombinator tools. TCRs above a frequency of 2 per 1,000, corresponding to the top 1% of the tumor frequency distribution, were defined as expanded. Each repertoire was subsampled 100 times to 5,000 TCRs, after which Renyi diversity was computed with the R vegan package. To build CDR3 similarity networks, amino acid triplet string-kernel similarity was used, and CDR3s were connected when their pairwise similarity was above 0.82. The public reads were reanalyzed by TCRdb: fastp trimming at Q25, MiXCR alignment, in-frame beta chains only. Each CDR3 protein gets just one entry, which takes the most common genes and DNA from the rows behind it. What appears here as the V and J calls and clone size reflects TCRdb's work, not the paper's. The table for this sample lists roughly 2,800 distinct CDR3 sequences; approximately 7.5% of them were counted only once. About a fifth of the sample belongs to the ten largest clones.

The source material was normal lung tissue next to the tumor, sampled at surgery. This clonotype was obtained from a male donor with early-stage non-small cell lung cancer.

The DNA sequence is as follows: TGTGCCAGCAGTACCGGACAATCCTACACCGGGGAGCTGTTTTTT. Translated, it gives CASSTGQSYTGELFF. The V and J genes are TRBV6-2 or TRBV6-3 and TRBJ2-2, with TRBD1 as a weak D call on 5 bases. Trimming costs V 5 bases and J 3 bases, and their ends lie 13 bases apart. Its CDR3 holds 15 amino acids, cysteine through phenylalanine. Only the CDR3 DNA is retained, 45 bases long and in frame from the first base. CDR1 and CDR2 (MNHEY, SVGEGT) derive from the germline V gene.